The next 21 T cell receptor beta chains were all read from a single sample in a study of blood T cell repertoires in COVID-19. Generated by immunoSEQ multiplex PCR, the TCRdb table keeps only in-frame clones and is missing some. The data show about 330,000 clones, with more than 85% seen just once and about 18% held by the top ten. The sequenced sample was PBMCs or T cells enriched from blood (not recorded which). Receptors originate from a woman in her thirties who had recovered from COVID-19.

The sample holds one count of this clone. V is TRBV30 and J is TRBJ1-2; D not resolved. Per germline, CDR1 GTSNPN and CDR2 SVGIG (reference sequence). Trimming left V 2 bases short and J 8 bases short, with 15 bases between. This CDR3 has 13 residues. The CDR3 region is CAWSREGRLGYTF. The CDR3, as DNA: TGTGCCTGGAGTCGGGAAGGGCGGTTGGGCTACACCTTC.

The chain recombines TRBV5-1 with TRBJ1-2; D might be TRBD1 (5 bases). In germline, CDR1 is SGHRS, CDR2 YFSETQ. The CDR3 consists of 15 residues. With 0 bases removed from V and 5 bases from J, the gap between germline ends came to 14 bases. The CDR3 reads CASSLEPMGGYGYTF. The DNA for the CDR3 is TGCGCCAGCAGCTTGGAACCGATGGGGGGATATGGCTACACCTTC.

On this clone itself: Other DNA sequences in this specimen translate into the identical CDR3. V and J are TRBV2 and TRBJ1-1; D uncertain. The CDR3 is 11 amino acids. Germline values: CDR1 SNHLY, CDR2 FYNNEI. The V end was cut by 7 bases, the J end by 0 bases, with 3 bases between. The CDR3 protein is CASTMNTEAFF. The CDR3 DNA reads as TGTGCCAGCACCATGAACACTGAAGCTTTCTTT.

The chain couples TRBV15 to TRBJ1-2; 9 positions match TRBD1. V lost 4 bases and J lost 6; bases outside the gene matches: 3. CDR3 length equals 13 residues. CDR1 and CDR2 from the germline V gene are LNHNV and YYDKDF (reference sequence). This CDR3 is CATSTRDRDGYTF. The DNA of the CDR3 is TGTGCCACCAGCACCCGGGACAGGGATGGCTACACCTTC.

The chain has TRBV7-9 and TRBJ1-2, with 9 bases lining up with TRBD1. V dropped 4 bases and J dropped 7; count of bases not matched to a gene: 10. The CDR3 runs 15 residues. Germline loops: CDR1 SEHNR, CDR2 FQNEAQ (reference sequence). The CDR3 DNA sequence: TGTGCCAGCAGCTCCTCGGGACAGGGTGCCACTGGCTACACCTTC. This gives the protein CASSSSGQGATGYTF.

The CDR3 protein is CARGEGVLGYTF. The CDR3 DNA sequence: TGTGCCCGGGGAGAGGGCGTCCTTGGCTACACCTTC. The genes are TRBV6-5 and TRBJ1-2; D not certain. From germline, CDR1 is MNHEY and CDR2 SVGAGI. V shed 11 bases and J shed 7 bases, with 17 bases lying between them. The CDR3 is 12 amino acids.

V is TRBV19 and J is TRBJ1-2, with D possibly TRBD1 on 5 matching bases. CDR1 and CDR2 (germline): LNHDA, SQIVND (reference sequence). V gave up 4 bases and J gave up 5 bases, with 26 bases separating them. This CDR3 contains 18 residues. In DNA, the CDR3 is TGTGCCAGTAGTACCCCTTCAGGGTCTATGGTCAATCGATATGGCTACACCTTC. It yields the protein CASSTPSGSMVNRYGYTF.

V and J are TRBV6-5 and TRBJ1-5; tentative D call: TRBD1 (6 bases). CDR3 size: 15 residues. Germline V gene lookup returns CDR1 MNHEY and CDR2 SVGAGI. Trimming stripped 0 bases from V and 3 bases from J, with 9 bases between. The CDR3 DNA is TGTGCCAGCAGTTACTCTAGGACAGTCAATCAGCCCCAGCATTTT. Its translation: CASSYSRTVNQPQHF.

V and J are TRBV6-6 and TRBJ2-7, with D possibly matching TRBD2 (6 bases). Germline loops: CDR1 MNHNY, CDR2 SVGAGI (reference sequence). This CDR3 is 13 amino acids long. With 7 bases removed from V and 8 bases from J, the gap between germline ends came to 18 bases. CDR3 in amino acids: CASIQTVGLKQYF. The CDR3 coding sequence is TGTGCCAGCATCCAAACTGTGGGACTGAAGCAGTACTTC.

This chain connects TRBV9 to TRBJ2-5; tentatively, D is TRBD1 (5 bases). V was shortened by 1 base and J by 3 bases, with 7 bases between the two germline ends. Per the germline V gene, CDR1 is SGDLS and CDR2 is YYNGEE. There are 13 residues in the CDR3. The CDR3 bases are TGTGCCAGCAGCGTACAGGGCGAAGAGACCCAGTACTTC. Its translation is CASSVQGEETQYF.

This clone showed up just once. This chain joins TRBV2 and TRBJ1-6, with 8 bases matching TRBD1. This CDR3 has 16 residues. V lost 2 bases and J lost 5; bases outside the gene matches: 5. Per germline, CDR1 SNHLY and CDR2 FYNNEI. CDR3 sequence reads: CASSEQGASNNSPLHF. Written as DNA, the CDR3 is TGTGCCAGCAGTGAACAGGGGGCTTCGAATAATTCACCCCTCCACTTT. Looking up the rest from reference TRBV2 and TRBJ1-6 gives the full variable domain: EPEVTQTPSHQVTQMGQEVILRCVPISNHLYFYWYRQILGQKVEFLVSFYNNEISEKSEIFDDQFSVERPDGSNFTLKIRSTKLEDSAMYFCASSEQGASNNSPLHFGNGTRLTVT.

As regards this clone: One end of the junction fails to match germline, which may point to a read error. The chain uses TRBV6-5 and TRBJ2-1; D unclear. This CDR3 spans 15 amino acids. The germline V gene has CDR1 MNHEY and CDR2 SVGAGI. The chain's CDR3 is CASSDSQFPGNEQFF. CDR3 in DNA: TGTGCCAGCAGTGACTCACAGTTCCCTGGCAATGAGCAGTTCTTC.

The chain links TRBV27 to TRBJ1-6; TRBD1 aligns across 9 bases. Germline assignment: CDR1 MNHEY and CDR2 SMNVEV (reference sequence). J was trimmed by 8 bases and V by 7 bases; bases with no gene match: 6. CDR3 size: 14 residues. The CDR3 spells CASTKGQGDSPLHF. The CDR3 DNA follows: TGTGCCAGCACCAAGGGACAGGGCGATTCACCCCTCCACTTT.

CDR3 protein: CASSLYSSDTQYF. CDR3 DNA: TGTGCCAGCAGCCTATACAGTTCAGATACGCAGTATTTT. V is TRBV4-2 and J is TRBJ2-3; D gene unclear. The germline CDR1 and CDR2 sequences are LGHNA and YNFKEQ. The CDR3 runs 13 residues. V lost 4 bases, J lost 4 bases, and 9 bases lay in between.

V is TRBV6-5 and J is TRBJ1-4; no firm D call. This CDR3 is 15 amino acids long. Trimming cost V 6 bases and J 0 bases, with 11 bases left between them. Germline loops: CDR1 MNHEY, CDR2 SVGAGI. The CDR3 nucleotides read TGTGCCAGCAGGAGGAGGCCCGCAACTAATGAAAAACTGTTTTTT. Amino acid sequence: CASRRRPATNEKLFF.

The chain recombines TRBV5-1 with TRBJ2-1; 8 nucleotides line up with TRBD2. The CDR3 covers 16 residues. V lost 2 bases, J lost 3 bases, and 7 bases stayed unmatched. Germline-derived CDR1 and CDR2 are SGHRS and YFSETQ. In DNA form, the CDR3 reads TGCGCCAGCAGCTTTCTACCGGGACTAGACTACAATGAGCAGTTCTTC. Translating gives CASSFLPGLDYNEQFF.

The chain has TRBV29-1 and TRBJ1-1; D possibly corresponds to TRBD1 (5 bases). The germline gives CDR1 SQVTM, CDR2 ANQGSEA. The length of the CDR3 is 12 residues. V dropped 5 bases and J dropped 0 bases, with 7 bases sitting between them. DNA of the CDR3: TGCAGCGTTAACAGGATGAACACTGAAGCTTTCTTT. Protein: CSVNRMNTEAFF.

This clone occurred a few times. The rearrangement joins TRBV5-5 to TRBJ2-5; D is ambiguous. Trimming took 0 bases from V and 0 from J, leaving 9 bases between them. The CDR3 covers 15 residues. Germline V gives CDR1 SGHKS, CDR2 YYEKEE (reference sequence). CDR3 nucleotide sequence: TGTGCCAGCAGCTTGGATCCGGAGTACCAAGAGACCCAGTACTTC. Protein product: CASSLDPEYQETQYF.

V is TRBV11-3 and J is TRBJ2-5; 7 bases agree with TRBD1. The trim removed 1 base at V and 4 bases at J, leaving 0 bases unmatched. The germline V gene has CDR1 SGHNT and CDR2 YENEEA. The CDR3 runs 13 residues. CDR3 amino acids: CASSLGQGETQYF. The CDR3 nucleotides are TGTGCCAGCAGCTTAGGACAGGGAGAGACCCAGTACTTC.

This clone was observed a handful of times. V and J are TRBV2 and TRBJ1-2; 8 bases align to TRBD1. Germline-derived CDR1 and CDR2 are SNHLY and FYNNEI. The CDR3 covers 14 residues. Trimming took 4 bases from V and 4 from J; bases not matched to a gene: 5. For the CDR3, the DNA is TGTGCCAGCAGTGGGCAGGGGGCCCCCTATGGCTACACCTTC. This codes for CASSGQGAPYGYTF.

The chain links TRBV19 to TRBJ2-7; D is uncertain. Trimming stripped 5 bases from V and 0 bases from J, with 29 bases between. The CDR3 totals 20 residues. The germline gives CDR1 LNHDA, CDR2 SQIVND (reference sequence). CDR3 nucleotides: TGTGCCAGTAGTCATCCCCCCAGGTTTGCCGCCGGATCAAGCTCCTACGAGCAGTACTTC. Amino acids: CASSHPPRFAAGSSSYEQYF. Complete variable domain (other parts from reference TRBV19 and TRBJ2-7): DGGITQSPKYLFRKEGQNVTLSCEQNLNHDAMYWYRQDPGQGLRLIYYSQIVNDFQKGDIAEGYSVSREKKESFPLTVTSAQKNPTAFYLCASSHPPRFAAGSSSYEQYFGPGTRLTVT.